The clone carrying this T cell receptor beta chain was counted only a few times. The sample comes from a study of cytomegalovirus exposure and HLA in healthy donors. This PCR relied on a set of 60 Vbeta primers and 13 Jbeta primers. Assay used: immunoSEQ multiplex PCR; TCRdb lists only in-frame clones, some missing. The table records some 130,000 clones, 65% to 80% of them present only once. Germline values: CDR1 LNHNV, CDR2 YYDKDF (reference sequence). V was trimmed by 0 bases and J by 10 bases, leaving 12 bases between them. There are 13 residues in the CDR3. The specimen sequenced was PBMCs. The chain employs TRBV15 and TRBJ1-1; D unclear. The clonotype was recovered from a male donor in good health and CMV-seropositive. The CDR3 nucleotides read TGTGCCACCAGCAGAGATCTTTCGGGAGGAGCTTTCTTT. This encodes CATSRDLSGGAFF.